By sample share, the clone carrying this T cell receptor (beta chain) is medium-sized (0.01 to 0.1%). Making TCR beta cDNA involved roughly 500 ng total RNA and a constant-region primer. Sequencing libraries for TCR beta derived from three nested multiplex PCR rounds that used slightly modified ARM-PCR. In the first two PCR rounds, TRBV1-TRBV30 forward primers were paired with a C-beta reverse primer, and each round lasted about 9 cycles. TCRdb reanalysed the multiplex PCR reads using MiXCR and keeps one entry per CDR3 protein. The repertoire holds approximately 64,000 distinct CDR3 sequences, roughly two thirds seen once, with around 44% in the top ten. These data originate in a study of tumor-infiltrating lymphocytes in primary liver carcinoma. Without any cell sorting, about 19-32 mg of bulk tissue yielded co-extracted RNA and DNA. V dropped 3 bases and J dropped 3 bases, with 9 bases sitting between them. The CDR3 loop spans 13 amino acids. Germline values: CDR1 SGHAT, CDR2 FQNNGV.

The chain links TRBV11-2 to TRBJ2-7, with a possible D match to TRBD1 (5 bases). The clonotype was recovered from a man aged 35-49 years with primary liver carcinoma and hepatitis B virus infection. Source material: liver tumor tissue from sampling region 4. Subset indicated: tumor region T4, right-lateral pole. The CDR3 region has the DNA TGTGCCAGCAGCTTGGCGACAGTCTACGAGCAGTACTTC. This gives the protein CASSLATVYEQYF.